The entry that follows covers one TCR beta chain sequence. The source of the sample is a study of shared clonotypes between healthy human individuals. Germline values: CDR1 SGHAT, CDR2 FQNNGV. The CDR3 is made up of 14 amino acids. With 5 bases clipped from V and 0 bases from J, the junction kept 2 bases outside the gene matches. This table comes from immunoSEQ multiplex PCR, and its TCRdb copy is limited to in-frame clones, with some not included. The sample carries some 2,400,000 clones, approximately 96% recorded once. This sequence was found in a man aged 18 to 35 in good health. The sample consisted of naive CD4+ T cells sorted from blood. Subset noted: CD45RA+ positively selected. This chain uses TRBV11-2 with TRBJ1-2; 8 bases match TRBD1. CDR3 nucleotides: TGTGCCAGCAGCCGGACAGGGTCTAACTATGGCTACACCTTC. Protein: CASSRTGSNYGYTF.